The 23 T cell receptor beta chains given below trace back to one sample, sequenced in a study of blood T cell repertoires in COVID-19. Some clones are missing from TCRdb's copy, which holds only in-frame ones; the method was immunoSEQ multiplex PCR. The repertoire holds around 400,000 clones, with more than 75% as singletons. The sequencing input was peripheral blood. These receptors were collected from a woman aged 55-70 years with COVID-19, enrolled during active disease.

V is TRBV11-2 and J is TRBJ1-3; D is perhaps TRBD1 (6 bases). V was clipped by 1 base and J by 2 bases, with 15 bases between them. Germline lookup yields CDR1 SGHAT and CDR2 FQNNGV. CDR3 size: 17 residues. The CDR3 nucleotides read TGTGCCAGCAGCTTAGTGTATTCAGGGGCGACTGGAAACACCATATATTTT. Its translation is CASSLVYSGATGNTIYF.

This chain joins TRBV10-3 and TRBJ1-5, with D maybe TRBD1 (6 bases). Trimming removed 10 bases at V and 0 bases at J, with 13 bases between. The germline V gene has CDR1 ENHRY and CDR2 SYGVKD. The CDR3 has 14 residues. Written as DNA, the CDR3 is TGTGCCACTAATGGGGGCAATAGCAATCAGCCCCAGCATTTT. Its translation is CATNGGNSNQPQHF.

The chain is built from TRBV30 and TRBJ1-6, with a possible D match to TRBD1 (5 bases). The length of the CDR3 is 13 residues. V lost 8 bases to trimming and J lost 4 bases, with 12 bases between them. Looked up from germline, CDR1 is GTSNPN and CDR2 is SVGIG (reference sequence). The CDR3 here is CAGGGEYNSPLHF. The CDR3 coding sequence is TGTGCCGGCGGGGGAGAGTATAATTCACCCCTCCACTTT.

V usage is TRBV2 and J usage is TRBJ2-5; D might be TRBD1 (5 bases). Trimming shortened V by 1 base and J by 1 base, and 10 bases separated the two germline ends. In germline, CDR1 is SNHLY, CDR2 FYNNEI. This CDR3 is built from 15 residues. The CDR3 region has the DNA TGTGCCAGCAGTGAAGTTACAGGTACCCAAGAGACCCAGTACTTC. Translated, it gives CASSEVTGTQETQYF. The full variable domain, in which reference TRBV2 and TRBJ2-5 provide the parts outside the CDR3, is EPEVTQTPSHQVTQMGQEVILRCVPISNHLYFYWYRQILGQKVEFLVSFYNNEISEKSEIFDDQFSVERPDGSNFTLKIRSTKLEDSAMYFCASSEVTGTQETQYFGPGTRLLVL.

This chain links TRBV15 with TRBJ2-5; 7 positions match TRBD2. CDR1 is LNHNV, CDR2 YYDKDF, per germline (reference sequence). CDR3 size: 13 residues. V shed 8 bases and J 3 bases; nucleotides not matched to a gene: 6. CDR3 in amino acids: CATGSGGEETQYF. CDR3 bases: TGTGCCACCGGTAGTGGGGGGGAAGAGACCCAGTACTTC.

This clone was recorded once. This CDR3 is CAWVRQGSLGYGYTF. CDR3 bases: TGTGCCTGGGTACGACAAGGCAGCCTTGGTTATGGCTACACCTTC. The genes are TRBV30 and TRBJ1-2; D gene unclear. Germline loops: CDR1 GTSNPN, CDR2 SVGIG (reference sequence). CDR3 length: 15 amino acids. Trimming pared 5 bases from V and 5 bases from J, leaving 21 bases between.

V gene TRBV3-1 (or the pseudogene TRBV3-2) combines with J gene TRBJ1-1; no firm D call. The CDR3 consists of 11 residues. Deletions cut 2 bases from V and 8 bases from J, with 6 bases between. Germline-derived CDR1 and CDR2 are LGHDT and YNNKEL (reference sequence). The CDR3 bases are TGTGCCAGCAGCCAATCCAAAGAAGCTTTCTTT. Its translation is CASSQSKEAFF.

The chain links TRBV19 to TRBJ2-2; D is perhaps TRBD2 (7 bases). CDR3 length: 15 amino acids. Trimming removed 5 bases from V and 4 bases from J, with 14 bases in between. The germline CDR1 and CDR2 sequences are LNHDA and SQIVND (reference sequence). CDR3 nucleotide sequence: TGTGCCAGTAGTCCCGGGGGGCGGGGCACCGGGGAGCTGTTTTTT. This codes for CASSPGGRGTGELFF.

The chain joins TRBV20-1 to TRBJ1-2, with TRBD1 as a possible D gene (5 bases). This CDR3 has 11 residues. Germline V lookup: CDR1 DFQATT, CDR2 SNEGSKA (reference sequence). CDR3 in amino acids: CRADSYYGYTF. The CDR3 DNA reads TGCAGGGCCGACAGTTACTATGGCTACACCTTC.

The chain employs TRBV28 and TRBJ1-1; D perhaps matches TRBD1 (5 bases). This CDR3 spans 14 amino acids. V lost 9 bases and J 5 bases, leaving 19 bases between the germline ends. Per germline, CDR1 MDHEN and CDR2 SYDVKM. The CDR3 DNA sequence: TGTGCCAGTGTCCCGGGACTCGGGGGGACTGAAGCTTTCTTT. Amino acids: CASVPGLGGTEAFF.

The V and J genes are TRBV5-1 and TRBJ2-5, with 7 bases matching TRBD1. This CDR3 region has 13 residues. In germline, CDR1 is SGHRS, CDR2 YFSETQ. The trim removed 4 bases at V and 5 bases at J, leaving 5 bases unmatched. The CDR3 DNA reads TGCGCCAGCAGCAGGGACAGTACGGAGACCCAGTACTTC. Amino acid sequence: CASSRDSTETQYF.

V usage is TRBV5-1 and J usage is TRBJ2-2, with no clear D. Trimming stripped 4 bases from V and 2 bases from J, with 9 bases between. CDR3 length equals 14 residues. Looked up from germline, CDR1 is SGHRS and CDR2 is YFSETQ. Here the CDR3 reads CASSPTSNTGELFF. DNA for the CDR3: TGCGCCAGCAGCCCGACAAGTAACACCGGGGAGCTGTTTTTT. Variable domain in full (rest from reference TRBV5-1 and TRBJ2-2): KAGVTQTPRYLIKTRGQQVTLSCSPISGHRSVSWYQQTPGQGLQFLFEYFSETQRNKGNFPGRFSGRQFSNSRSEMNVSTLELGDSALYLCASSPTSNTGELFFGEGSRLTVL.

A single count supports this clone. The chain carries TRBV14 and TRBJ1-1, with TRBD1 matching 7 bases. CDR1 is SGHDN and CDR2 is FVKESK in the germline V gene. The V and J ends lost 2 bases and 4 bases, in that order; junction bases with no gene match: 13. CDR3 length: 17 amino acids. This CDR3 reads CASSQRERRQGSTEAFF. The CDR3 bases are TGTGCCAGCAGCCAAAGGGAAAGAAGACAGGGAAGCACTGAAGCTTTCTTT.

DNA of the CDR3: TGCGCCAGCAGCCCGACTACAGGGGTTAACACTGAAGCTTTCTTT. Amino acid sequence: CASSPTTGVNTEAFF. The chain links TRBV5-1 to TRBJ1-1, with 7 bases lining up with TRBD1. This CDR3 spans 15 amino acids. Per germline, CDR1 SGHRS and CDR2 YFSETQ. V lost 4 bases and J lost 2; bases outside the gene matches: 8.

The chain carries TRBV5-1 and TRBJ1-4; D perhaps matches TRBD1 (6 bases). Between the trimmed V and J ends, which lost 1 base and 8 bases, there was a span of 12 bases. This CDR3 contains 14 residues. Germline-derived CDR1 and CDR2 are SGHRS and YFSETQ. DNA of the CDR3: TGCGCCAGCAGCTTGCAGGGGCTCGGGGAAAAACTGTTTTTT. Amino acid sequence: CASSLQGLGEKLFF.

The chain is built from TRBV30 and TRBJ2-7; D gene uncertain. The ends were cut back, 0 bases at V and 2 bases at J, with 11 bases in the middle. Germline lookup yields CDR1 GTSNPN and CDR2 SVGIG (reference sequence). There are 14 residues in the CDR3. DNA for the CDR3: TGTGCCTGGAGTGTTTTAGCTTTTCCCTACGAGCAGTACTTC. This translates into CAWSVLAFPYEQYF.

The J gene is TRBJ2-3, the V gene TRBV29-1, with D uncertain. The CDR3 is 11 amino acids. The germline V gene encodes CDR1 SQVTM and CDR2 ANQGSEA. The V gene lost 7 bases and the J gene lost 2 bases, with 7 bases spanning the gap. Here the CDR3 reads CSASLTDTQYF. In nucleotides, the CDR3 is TGCAGCGCAAGCCTCACAGATACGCAGTATTTT.

The chain employs TRBV7-6 and TRBJ2-1; 8 nucleotides match TRBD2. There are 15 residues in the CDR3. The germline CDR1 and CDR2 sequences are SGHVS and FNYEAQ. The J segment lost 4 bases and the V segment lost 1 base, leaving 3 bases of the junction unmatched. CDR3 residues: CASSLGPGGYNEQFF. For the CDR3, the DNA is TGTGCCAGCAGCTTAGGTCCGGGGGGGTACAATGAGCAGTTCTTC.

The chain carries TRBV2 and TRBJ2-4; 11 nucleotides agree with TRBD1. V shed 10 bases, J shed 9 bases, and the junction held 5 bases outside the gene matches. CDR3 length equals 12 residues. Germline V CDR1 and CDR2: SNHLY, FYNNEI. CDR3 region: CATRDRGTIQYF. The CDR3 DNA is TGTGCCACCAGGGACAGGGGGACCATTCAGTACTTC.

V usage is TRBV5-1 and J usage is TRBJ2-1; 8 nucleotides align to TRBD1. CDR3 length: 16 residues. The germline V gene has CDR1 SGHRS and CDR2 YFSETQ. Trimming cost V 4 bases and J 8 bases; bases outside gene matches: 14. The CDR3 DNA is TGCGCCAGCAGCCTTACATCGGACAGGGTTACCCATGAGCAGTTCTTC. It codes for CASSLTSDRVTHEQFF.

V and J are TRBV18 and TRBJ2-1; 10 bases match TRBD1. There are 16 residues in the CDR3. CDR1 KGHSH and CDR2 LQKENI come from the germline V gene. V was pared by 3 bases and J by 7 bases, with 9 bases of the junction left unmatched. The CDR3 sequence is CASSPPGQGRQNEQFF. CDR3 in DNA: TGTGCCAGCTCACCTCCGGGACAGGGGCGTCAAAATGAGCAGTTCTTC.

The gene calls are TRBV4-2 and TRBJ1-2, with TRBD1 as a possible D gene (6 bases). CDR3 length: 16 residues. Germline assignment: CDR1 LGHNA and CDR2 YNFKEQ. Trimming stripped 5 bases from V and 3 bases from J, with 19 bases between. This chain's CDR3 is CASSKTTQRQDYGYTF. As DNA, the CDR3 is TGTGCCAGCAGCAAGACTACTCAACGACAGGACTATGGCTACACCTTC.

V gene TRBV5-1 combines with J gene TRBJ2-3; maybe TRBD1 (5 bases). CDR3 length: 13 amino acids. Germline CDR1 is SGHRS and CDR2 is YFSETQ. V lost 0 bases, J lost 3 bases, and 5 bases lay in between. CDR3 loop: CASSLGQTDTQYF. CDR3 sequence (DNA): TGCGCCAGCAGCTTGGGACAGACAGATACGCAGTATTTT.